The 4 T cell receptor beta chains listed next were all sequenced from one sample in a study of shared clonotypes between healthy human individuals. Some clones are missing from TCRdb's copy, which holds only in-frame ones; the method was immunoSEQ multiplex PCR. This table has some 500,000 clones, roughly 78% appearing once. Sequencing was performed on PBMCs. These receptor sequences come from a middle-aged woman in good health. Some clones in this sample may be carry-over from other donors' samples.

The chain links TRBV7-3 to TRBJ2-2, with 14 bases identical to TRBD2. The CDR3 length is 18 residues. CDR1 is SGHTA and CDR2 is FQGTGA in the germline V gene. Trimming removed 5 bases from V and 1 base from J; junction bases left unmatched: 6. CDR3: CASSAGTSGRRNTGELFF. CDR3 DNA: TGTGCCAGCAGCGCAGGGACTAGCGGGAGAAGGAACACCGGGGAGCTGTTTTTT.

As concerns this clone: Given a far larger clone just one base away, this is likely a sequencing read error. This chain connects TRBV7-3 to TRBJ1-1, with 9 bases lining up with TRBD1. The CDR3 is made up of 14 amino acids. CDR1 is SGHTA and CDR2 is FQGTGA in the germline V gene. The J segment lost 3 bases and the V segment lost 5 bases, leaving 4 bases of the junction unmatched. The CDR3 spells CASSVTGGYTEAFF. In DNA form, the CDR3 reads TGTGCCAGCAGCGTGACAGGGGGGTACACTGAAGCTTTCTTT.

V and J are TRBV9 and TRBJ1-1; no clear D gene. V was trimmed by 4 bases and J by 4 bases, leaving 11 bases between them. The germline V gene encodes CDR1 SGDLS and CDR2 YYNGEE. This CDR3 is built from 13 residues. Written as DNA, the CDR3 is TGTGCCAGCAGCCCTCAGACGCGCACTGAAGCTTTCTTT. It encodes CASSPQTRTEAFF.

The chain employs TRBV5-1 and TRBJ2-7; 10 positions match TRBD2. CDR3 length equals 15 residues. CDR1 SGHRS and CDR2 YFSETQ come from the germline V gene. J lost 5 bases, V lost 1 base, and 6 bases had no gene match. CDR3 sequence: CASSLSAGGPHEQYF. The CDR3 DNA sequence: TGCGCCAGCAGCTTGTCAGCGGGAGGGCCCCACGAGCAGTACTTC.